This T cell receptor (beta chain) came from a study of T cell repertoires in cytomegalovirus infection. Germline V lookup: CDR1 LNHDA, CDR2 SQIVND (reference sequence). The V and J ends lost 3 bases and 7 bases respectively, with 17 bases between them. This CDR3 contains 15 residues. MiXCR was run by TCRdb on the reads, yielding one entry per CDR3 protein. The table lists 450,000 to 550,000 distinct CDR3 sequences, about 44% of them singletons, with around two fifths in the top ten. About this clonotype: The antigen is unknown.

This clonotype was sampled from a human donor in good health (CMV status not recorded). Some clones in this sample may be carry-over from other donors' samples. The source material was cultured PBMCs, sampled from culture after CMV antigen stimulation. V gene TRBV19 combines with J gene TRBJ2-3; TRBD2 might be the D (5 bases). CDR3 nucleotide sequence: TGTGCCAGTAGTATCCTTGCGGCCCACGGGAATACGCAGTATTTT. Translating it yields CASSILAAHGNTQYF.